This T cell receptor (beta chain) was obtained from a study of T cell responses to AZD1222 COVID-19 vaccine. Findings and caveats of the study: There were mostly white British donors and more females than males, and clonal diversity was possibly underestimated. CD4 TCRs covered the whole spike, strongest at regions 160-218 and 743-854.

Concerning this clone itself: Its antigen is unidentified.

Sequenced by immunoSEQ multiplex PCR; TCRdb stores in-frame clones only, minus some. The repertoire holds over 70,000 clones, with 88% as singletons. This CDR3 is built from 15 residues. CDR1 LGHDT and CDR2 YNNKEL come from the germline V gene (reference sequence). The V and J ends lost 3 bases and 0 bases respectively, with 9 bases between them. This material consisted of peripheral blood, taken on day 0 of MenACWY control vaccination. The receptor's source is an adult in good health. The chain has TRBV3-1 (or the pseudogene TRBV3-2) and TRBJ1-3; D is unresolved. CDR3 sequence (DNA): TGTGCCAGCAGCCAGAGTCGGGTCTCTGGAAACACCATATATTTT. It is translated as CASSQSRVSGNTIYF.